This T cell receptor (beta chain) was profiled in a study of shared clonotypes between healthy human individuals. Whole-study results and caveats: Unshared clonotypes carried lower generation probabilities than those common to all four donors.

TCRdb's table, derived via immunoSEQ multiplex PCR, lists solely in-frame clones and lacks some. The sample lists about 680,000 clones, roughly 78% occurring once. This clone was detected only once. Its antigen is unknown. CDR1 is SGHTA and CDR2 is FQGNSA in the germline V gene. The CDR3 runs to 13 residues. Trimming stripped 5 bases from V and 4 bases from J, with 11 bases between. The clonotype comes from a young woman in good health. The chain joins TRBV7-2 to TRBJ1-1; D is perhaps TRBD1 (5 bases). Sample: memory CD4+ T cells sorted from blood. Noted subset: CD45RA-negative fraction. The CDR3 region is CASSPYQGTEAFF. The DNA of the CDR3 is TGTGCCAGCAGCCCCTACCAGGGCACTGAAGCTTTCTTT.